The present T cell receptor beta chain was sequenced within a study of blood T cell repertoires in COVID-19 (TCRdb year 2020). Context from the whole study: Samples covering the acute and convalescent phases of COVID-19 were provided by collaborators in the United States, Italy and Spain. The prospective study material was composed of cDNA or gDNA derived from T cells, B-cell-depleted T cells, or PBMCs. HLA class I and class II types, where available, came from metadata supplied by the sample provider rather than from assay-based typing. A freely available public database, intended as a resource for researchers studying the immune response to SARS-CoV-2, is where the repertoires were released. Samples came from the ongoing ImmuneRACE study (first 160 participants) plus 1,254 subjects from 6 global collaborators. Nearly every sample came with metadata listing a de-identified subject ID, COVID-19 status, age in years and sex. Subjects who had been exposed to COVID-19, were actively infected with it, or had recovered from it provided the deeply sampled blood TCRbeta repertoires that made up the dataset. Here is what the overall study found, with its caveats: The quantity of clinical and demographic metadata differed by source and by participant and was supplied without curation.

Each collaborating institution followed its own protocols to collect whole blood in K2EDTA tubes. For TCRbeta analysis, collaborators shipped samples as frozen whole blood, isolated PBMCs, or DNA extracted from either of those sample types. V has 2 bases trimmed and J has 5 bases trimmed; junction bases matching no gene number 8. The CDR3 covers 16 residues, taking in both the cysteine and the phenylalanine. The CDR3 DNA has 48 bases and is translated from base 1. From a lookup of the germline V gene, CDR1 and CDR2 are MNHEY and SVGAGI. Turning to this clone: It has no known antigen specificity. Base qualities are not at hand, and no much larger clone is one base apart.

TCRbeta CDR3 regions were amplified from genomic DNA using the immunoSEQ Assay, a bias-controlled multiplex PCR. On the authors' methods: Within the assay, amplification of reference gene primers was used to estimate how many nucleated cells each sample contained. Sequence reads were collapsed and filtered to measure the absolute abundance of every unique TCRbeta CDR3 rearrangement. For each sample, productive Simpson clonality was calculated by taking the square root of Simpson's diversity index across productive rearrangements. TCRdb mirrors the immuneACCESS table, restricted to in-frame sequences. Some clones are absent from its copies; in checked studies, under half trace to an unresolved V gene, and the reason for the others is unknown. The V and J calls and the clone size are those of that table, but D and trimming were determined from the DNA. Here the sample has under 300,000 clones; 85% to 90% occur a single time. The ten largest clones add up to 3% to 4.5% of the sample.

Sequenced: peripheral blood. The rearrangement combines TRBV6-5 with TRBJ2-3; TRBD2 aligns with 9 central bases. This receptor was identified in a woman aged 40-49 years with acute or convalescent COVID-19. CDR3 reads: CASSYGGAGGQDTQYF. The DNA sequence is as follows: TGTGCCAGCAGTTACGGGGGGGCGGGGGGGCAAGATACGCAGTATTTT.